The present T cell receptor beta chain was sequenced within a study of beta chain features in type 1 diabetes. The CDR3 covers 12 residues. The V gene lost 3 bases and the J gene lost 5 bases, with 4 bases spanning the gap. Germline CDR1 is LGHNA and CDR2 is YSLEER. Expressed TCRB transcripts got sequenced, as all isolated RNA was reverse transcribed. Assay used: immunoSEQ multiplex PCR; TCRdb lists only in-frame clones, some missing. Altogether about 240,000 clones are present, roughly 30% being singletons, with the ten largest covering 3% to 4%. This clone appeared a few times. Sorting of CD4+ naive, central memory, regulatory and stem cell-like memory cells was performed via CD45RO/CCR7/CD25/CD127/CD95/CD27. The purity of all sorted populations exceeded 98%.

V gene TRBV4-3 combines with J gene TRBJ2-2; no clear D. The sequenced material came from central memory CD4+ T cells from blood. This sequence originates from a man aged 25 to 40 in good health. CDR3 amino acids: CASSQSTGELFF. CDR3 nucleotide sequence: TGCGCCAGCAGCCAGTCGACCGGGGAGCTGTTTTTT.